The sequence of this TCR beta chain was determined in a study of cytomegalovirus exposure and HLA in healthy donors. Whole-study results and caveats: One later analysis, an examination of the 100 to 150 validation repertoires, found that first-cohort TCR clusters tended to co-occur in them. Testing in vitro showed three CMV-associated chains specific for CMV antigens.

Germline assignment: CDR1 SGHRS and CDR2 YFSETQ. CDR3 length: 15 residues. J gave up 5 bases and V 0 bases, and 5 bases lay outside the gene matches. Measured with immunoSEQ multiplex PCR; TCRdb has only the in-frame clones, and not every one. The sample lists 180,000 or so clones, around nine tenths occurring once. Remarks on this clone: No antigen is known for it.

The chain joins TRBV5-1 to TRBJ1-1, with 9 bases that match TRBD1. Sequencing was performed on PBMCs. This TCR was sampled from a man younger than 30 in good health and CMV-seropositive. For the CDR3, the DNA is TGCGCCAGCAGCTTGGTAGGGACAGGGTCGACTGAAGCTTTCTTT. Its translation: CASSLVGTGSTEAFF.